This is a list of T cell receptor beta chains from one sample in a study of memory CD4+ T cells and cytomegalovirus serostatus. The assay was immunoSEQ multiplex PCR, and TCRdb's table has in-frame clones only and misses some. The table lists approximately 27,000 clones, 76% of them singletons. The specimen was memory CD4+ T cells from blood. All receptors derive from an adult in good health and CMV-seronegative. The conserved cysteine and the conserved F or W are not part of the CDR3 here. A D gene is named only where the DNA matches it firmly.

TRBV2	TRBD1	ASRTSGGNEQF
TRBV20-1	-	SASMNTEAF
TRBV29-1	TRBD1	SVAGQGPGYGYT
TRBV6-1	-	ASSASLGVDTQY
TRBV29-1	TRBD2	SVVGAGSQDEQF
TRBV4-2	-	ASSQSTLNTEAF
TRBV2	-	AIEPGAHSYEQY
TRBV6-6	-	ASRADGGREKLF
TRBV5-1	-	ASSGGGRAEAF
TRBV6-5	TRBD1	ASSYSTLTGLYGYT
TRBV7-2	TRBD2	ASSLWRGGGTDTQY
TRBV10-3	-	AIKIQGGMAGELF
TRBV5-1	TRBD1	ASSFSKRQGSYNEQF
TRBV5-5	TRBD1	ASSLWTIDRGAMNTEAF
TRBV5-6	TRBD2	ASSVLAGVLSYEQY
TRBV7-7	TRBD1	ASSVGQGPYEQY
TRBV28	-	ASNVDTVPQKLF
TRBV7-9	-	ASEGRTNTGELF
TRBV29-1	TRBD1	SVSADRGTYRQY
TRBV7-2	TRBD1	ASSSGQGDQPQH
TRBV28	-	ASSLGGGFQPQH
TRBV11-2	TRBD1	ASSFRLGTGLQPQH
TRBV7-2	-	ASSLRGAGLANYGYT
TRBV27	-	ASSPRRGRAF
TRBV7-2	TRBD2	ASSLYGTSGNQETQY
TRBV27	TRBD2	ASRPHSGNNEQF
TRBV5-4	-	ASSVVLGLADTQY